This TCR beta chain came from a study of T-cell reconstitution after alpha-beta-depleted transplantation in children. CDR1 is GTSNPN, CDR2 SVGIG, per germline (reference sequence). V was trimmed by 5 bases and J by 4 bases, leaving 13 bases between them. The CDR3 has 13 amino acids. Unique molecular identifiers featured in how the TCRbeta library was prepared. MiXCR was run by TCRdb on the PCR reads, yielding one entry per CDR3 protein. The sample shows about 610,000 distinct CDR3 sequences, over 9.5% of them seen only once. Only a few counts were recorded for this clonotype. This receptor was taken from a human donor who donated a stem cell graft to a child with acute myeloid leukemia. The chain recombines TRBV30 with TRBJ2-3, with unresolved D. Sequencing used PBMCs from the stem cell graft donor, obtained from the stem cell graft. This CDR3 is CAWGPIPSDTQYF. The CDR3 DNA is TGTGCCTGGGGACCCATACCGTCAGATACGCAGTATTTT.